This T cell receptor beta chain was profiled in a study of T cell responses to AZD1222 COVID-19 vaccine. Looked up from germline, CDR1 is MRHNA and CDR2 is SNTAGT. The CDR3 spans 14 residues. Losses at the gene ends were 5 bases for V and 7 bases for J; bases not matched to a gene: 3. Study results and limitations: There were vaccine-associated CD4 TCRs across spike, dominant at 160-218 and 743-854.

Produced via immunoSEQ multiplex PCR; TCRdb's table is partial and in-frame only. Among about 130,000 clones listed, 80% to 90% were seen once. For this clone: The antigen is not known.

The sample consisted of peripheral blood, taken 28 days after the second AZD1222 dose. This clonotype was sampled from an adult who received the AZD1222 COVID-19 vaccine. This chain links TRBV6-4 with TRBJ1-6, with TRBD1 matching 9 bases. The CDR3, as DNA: TGTGCCAGCAGTAGAGACAGGGGGAATTCACCCCTCCACTTT. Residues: CASSRDRGNSPLHF.